Described below is a single T cell receptor beta chain sequence and its context. Its matching antigen is unknown. These data belong to a study of Tregs in tolerant kidney transplant recipients. Mixed chimerism was transient after nonmyeloablative marrow transplants from related graft donors. Unstimulated regulatory T cells (CD4+CD25+CD127-), CD4+CD25- non-regulatory cells, CD4 and CD8 cells were FACS-sorted from thawed PBMCs. Findings and limits, study-wide: Nucleotide sequences could not be compared across some patients' samples due to primer changes. Tolerant patients' donor-specific Tregs expanded beyond overall Tregs, suggesting antigen-driven growth.

This table comes from immunoSEQ multiplex PCR, and its TCRdb copy is limited to in-frame clones, with some not included. Of approximately 90,000 clones listed, 90% to 95% were seen once; the top ten hold under 2%. Germline CDR1 is SEHNR and CDR2 is FQNEAQ (reference sequence). The germline V and J ends were trimmed by 3 bases and 0 bases, with 9 bases remaining between them. CDR3 length: 16 amino acids. This sequence joins TRBV7-9 and TRBJ2-6, with D perhaps matching TRBD1 (6 bases). The source material was CD4+ T cells from blood (PBMCs), sampled 12 months after the transplant. This clonotype originated in a human patient who received a combined kidney and bone marrow transplant. Some of the T cells may derive from the graft donor. The CDR3 coding sequence is TGTGCCAGCAGCTTTACAGGGAGCTCTGGGGCCAACGTCCTGACTTTC. Amino acids: CASSFTGSSGANVLTF.